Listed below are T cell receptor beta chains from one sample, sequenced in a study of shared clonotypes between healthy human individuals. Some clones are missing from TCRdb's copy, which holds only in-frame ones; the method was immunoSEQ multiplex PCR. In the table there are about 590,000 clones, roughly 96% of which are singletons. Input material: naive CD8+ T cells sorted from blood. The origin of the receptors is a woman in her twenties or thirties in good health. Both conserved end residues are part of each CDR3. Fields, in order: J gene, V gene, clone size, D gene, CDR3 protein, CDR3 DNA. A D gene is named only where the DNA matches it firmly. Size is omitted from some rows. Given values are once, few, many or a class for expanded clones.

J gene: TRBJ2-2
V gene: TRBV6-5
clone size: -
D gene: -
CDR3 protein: CASQGTRLPGELFF
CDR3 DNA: TGTGCCAGCCAGGGGACAAGGCTTCCCGGGGAGCTGTTTTTT

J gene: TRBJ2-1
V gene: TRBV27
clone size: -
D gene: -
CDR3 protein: CASSMRPGHAEQFF
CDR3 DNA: TGTGCCAGCAGTATGCGCCCGGGACACGCGGAGCAGTTCTTC

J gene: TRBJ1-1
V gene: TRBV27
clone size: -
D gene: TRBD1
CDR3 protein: CASSLYRGDTEAFF
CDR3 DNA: TGTGCCAGCAGTCTGTACAGGGGCGACACTGAAGCTTTCTTT

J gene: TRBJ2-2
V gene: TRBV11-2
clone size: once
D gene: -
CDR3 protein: CASSARVGGTNTGELFF
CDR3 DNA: TGTGCCAGCAGCGCCCGGGTGGGCGGCACGAACACCGGGGAGCTGTTTTTT

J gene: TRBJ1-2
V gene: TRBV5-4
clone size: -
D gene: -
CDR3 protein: CASSLGGGYTF
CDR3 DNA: TGTGCCAGCAGCTTGGGGGGTGGCTACACCTTC

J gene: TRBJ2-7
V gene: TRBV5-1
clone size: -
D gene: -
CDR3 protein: CASSLPEGIGVYEQYF
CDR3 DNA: TGCGCCAGCAGCTTGCCTGAGGGAATTGGAGTCTACGAGCAGTACTTC

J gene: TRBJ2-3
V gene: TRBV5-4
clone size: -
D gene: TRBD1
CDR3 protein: CASSRGTGPDTQYF
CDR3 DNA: TGTGCCAGCAGCCGCGGGACAGGGCCCGATACGCAGTATTTT

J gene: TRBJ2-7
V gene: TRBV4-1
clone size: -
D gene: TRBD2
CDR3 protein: CASSQGRSSGRPEQYF
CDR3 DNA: TGCGCCAGCAGCCAAGGTCGGTCTAGCGGGAGGCCCGAGCAGTACTTC

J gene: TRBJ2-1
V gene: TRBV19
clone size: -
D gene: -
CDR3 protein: CASSAPRGDRNEQFF
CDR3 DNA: TGTGCCAGTAGTGCCCCTAGAGGAGACAGGAATGAGCAGTTCTTC

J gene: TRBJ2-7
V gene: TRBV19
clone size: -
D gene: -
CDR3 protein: CASSTTGDSYEQYF
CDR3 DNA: TGTGCCAGTAGCACTACAGGTGACTCCTACGAGCAGTACTTC

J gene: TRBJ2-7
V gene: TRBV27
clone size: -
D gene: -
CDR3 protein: CASSPNLASYEQYF
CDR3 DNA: TGTGCCAGCAGTCCCAATCTAGCGAGCTACGAGCAGTACTTC

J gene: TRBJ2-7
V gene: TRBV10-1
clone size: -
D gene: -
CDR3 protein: CASSLGRAGEQYF
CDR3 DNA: TGCGCCAGCAGTTTGGGGAGAGCTGGCGAGCAGTACTTC

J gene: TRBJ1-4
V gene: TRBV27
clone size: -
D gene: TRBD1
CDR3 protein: CASRWTGGNEKLFF
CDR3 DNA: TGTGCCAGCAGGTGGACAGGCGGTAATGAAAAACTGTTTTTT

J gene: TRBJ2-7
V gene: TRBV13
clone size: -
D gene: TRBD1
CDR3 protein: CASSFKPPGQGNTRQYF
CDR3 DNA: TGTGCCAGCAGCTTCAAACCCCCGGGACAGGGCAATACGAGGCAGTACTTC

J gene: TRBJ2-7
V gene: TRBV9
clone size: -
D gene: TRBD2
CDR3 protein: CASSVLAGGTHERYF
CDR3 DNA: TGTGCCAGCAGCGTATTGGCGGGAGGGACCCACGAGCGGTACTTC

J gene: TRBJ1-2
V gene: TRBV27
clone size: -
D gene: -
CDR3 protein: CASSYSESYGYTF
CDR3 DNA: TGTGCCAGCAGTTACTCCGAGAGCTATGGCTACACCTTC

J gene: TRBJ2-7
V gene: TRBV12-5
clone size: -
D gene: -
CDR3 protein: CASGLVVYEQYF
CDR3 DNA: TGTGCTAGTGGTTTGGTAGTCTACGAGCAGTACTTC

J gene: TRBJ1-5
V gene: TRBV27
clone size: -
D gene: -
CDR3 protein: CASSLLAGRGQPQHF
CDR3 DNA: TGTGCCAGCAGTTTATTGGCAGGCCGGGGGCAGCCCCAGCATTTT

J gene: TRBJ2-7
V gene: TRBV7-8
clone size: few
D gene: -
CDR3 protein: CASSRRLSAEQYF
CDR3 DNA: TGTGCCAGCAGCCGTCGACTGAGTGCGGAGCAGTACTTC

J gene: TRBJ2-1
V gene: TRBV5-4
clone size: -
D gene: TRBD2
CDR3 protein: CASSKGLAGDANEQFF
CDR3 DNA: TGTGCCAGCAGCAAAGGACTAGCGGGAGATGCCAATGAGCAGTTCTTC

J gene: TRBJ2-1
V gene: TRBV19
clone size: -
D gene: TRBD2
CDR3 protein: CASSILAGVIGNEQFF
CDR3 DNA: TGTGCCAGTAGTATACTAGCGGGAGTAATTGGAAATGAGCAGTTCTTC

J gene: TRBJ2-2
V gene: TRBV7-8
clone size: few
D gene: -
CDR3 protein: CASSAEIGELFF
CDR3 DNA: TGTGCCAGCAGCGCAGAGATCGGGGAGCTGTTTTTT

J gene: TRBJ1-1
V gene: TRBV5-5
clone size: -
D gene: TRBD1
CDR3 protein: CASSLPVGTVGTEAFF
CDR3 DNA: TGTGCCAGCAGCTTGCCCGTGGGGACAGTGGGCACTGAAGCTTTCTTT

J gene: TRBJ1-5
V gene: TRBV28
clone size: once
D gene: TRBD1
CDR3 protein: CASSLSYGTDQPQHF
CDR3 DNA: TGTGCCAGCAGTTTATCCTATGGGACAGATCAGCCCCAGCATTTT

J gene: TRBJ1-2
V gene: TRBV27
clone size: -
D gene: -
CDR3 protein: CASSSDTLGGYTF
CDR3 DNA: TGTGCCAGCAGTTCCGATACTCTCGGGGGCTACACCTTC

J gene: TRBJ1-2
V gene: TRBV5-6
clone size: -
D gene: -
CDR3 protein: CASSFGDGYTF
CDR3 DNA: TGTGCCAGCAGCTTTGGGGACGGCTACACCTTC

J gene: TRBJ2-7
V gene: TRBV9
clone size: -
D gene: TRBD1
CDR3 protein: CASSGGTGAHEQYF
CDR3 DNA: TGTGCCAGCAGCGGAGGGACAGGCGCCCACGAGCAGTACTTC

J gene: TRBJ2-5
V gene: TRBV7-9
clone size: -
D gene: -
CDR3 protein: CASSPTNTETQYF
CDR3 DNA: TGTGCCAGCAGCCCCACCAACACCGAGACCCAGTACTTC

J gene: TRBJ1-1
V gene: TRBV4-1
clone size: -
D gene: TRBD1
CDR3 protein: CASSRGQTMNTEAFF
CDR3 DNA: TGCGCCAGCAGCCGGGGACAGACGATGAACACTGAAGCTTTCTTT

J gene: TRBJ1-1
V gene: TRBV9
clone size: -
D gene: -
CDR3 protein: CASSVGDNTEAFF
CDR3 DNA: TGTGCCAGCAGCGTAGGGGATAACACTGAAGCTTTCTTT

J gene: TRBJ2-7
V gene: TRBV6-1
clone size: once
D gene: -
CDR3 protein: CASSPGVYEQYF
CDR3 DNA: TGTGCCAGCAGTCCAGGGGTCTACGAGCAGTACTTC

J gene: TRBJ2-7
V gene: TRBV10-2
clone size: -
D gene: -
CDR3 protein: CASSDSGTPYEQYF
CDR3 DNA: TGCGCCAGCAGTGATAGCGGAACACCCTACGAGCAGTACTTC

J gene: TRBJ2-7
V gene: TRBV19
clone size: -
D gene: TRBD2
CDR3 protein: CASSFAGGYEQYF
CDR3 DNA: TGTGCCAGTAGTTTCGCGGGAGGGTACGAGCAGTACTTC

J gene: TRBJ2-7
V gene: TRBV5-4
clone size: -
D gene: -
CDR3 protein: CASSLAETVRSVQYF
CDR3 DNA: TGTGCCAGCAGCTTGGCAGAGACAGTACGCTCCGTGCAGTACTTC

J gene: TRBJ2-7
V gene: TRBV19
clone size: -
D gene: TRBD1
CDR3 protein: CASSQGIRGLSSYEQYF
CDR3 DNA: TGTGCCAGTAGTCAAGGAATCAGGGGGCTATCTTCCTACGAGCAGTACTTC

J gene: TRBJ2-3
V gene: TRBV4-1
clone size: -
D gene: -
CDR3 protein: CASSQDPLGGGIDTQYF
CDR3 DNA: TGCGCCAGCAGCCAAGACCCGCTAGGCGGGGGCATAGATACGCAGTATTTT

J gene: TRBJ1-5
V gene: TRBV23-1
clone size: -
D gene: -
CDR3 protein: CASSFNRRAGKEGNQPQHF
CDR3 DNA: TGCGCCAGCAGTTTCAATCGACGGGCAGGGAAGGAGGGCAATCAGCCCCAGCATTTT

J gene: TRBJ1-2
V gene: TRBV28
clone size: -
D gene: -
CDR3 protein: CASSGWGLSYGYTF
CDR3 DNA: TGTGCCAGCAGCGGGTGGGGGTTGAGCTATGGCTACACCTTC

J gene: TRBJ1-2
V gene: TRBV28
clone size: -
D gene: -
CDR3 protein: CASSRRTANYGYTF
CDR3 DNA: TGTGCCAGCAGTCGGAGGACGGCCAACTATGGCTACACCTTC

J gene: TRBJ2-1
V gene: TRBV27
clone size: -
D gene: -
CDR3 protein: CASSLQGTINEQFF
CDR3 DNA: TGTGCCAGCAGTTTGCAGGGGACCATCAATGAGCAGTTCTTC

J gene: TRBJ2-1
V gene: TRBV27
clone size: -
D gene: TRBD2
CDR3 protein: CASSPYLAGSGEGEQFF
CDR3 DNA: TGTGCCAGCAGTCCCTACTTAGCGGGATCCGGTGAGGGTGAGCAGTTCTTC

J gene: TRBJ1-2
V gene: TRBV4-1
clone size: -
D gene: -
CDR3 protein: CASSQAGHGYTF
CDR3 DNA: TGCGCCAGCAGCCAAGCGGGGCACGGCTACACCTTC

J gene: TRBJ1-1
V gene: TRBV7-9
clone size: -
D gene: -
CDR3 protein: CASSLSYTEAFF
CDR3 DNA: TGTGCCAGCAGCTTAAGCTACACTGAAGCTTTCTTT

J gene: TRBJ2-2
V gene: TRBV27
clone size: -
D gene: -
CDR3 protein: CASSYIGNTGELFF
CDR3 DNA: TGTGCCAGCAGTTATATAGGGAACACCGGGGAGCTGTTTTTT

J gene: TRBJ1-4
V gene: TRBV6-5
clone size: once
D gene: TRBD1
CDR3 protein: CASSSGTALWEKLFF
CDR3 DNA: TGTGCCAGCAGTTCGGGGACAGCGCTTTGGGAAAAACTGTTTTTT

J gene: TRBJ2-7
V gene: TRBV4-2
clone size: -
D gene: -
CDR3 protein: CASSQEELGYEQYF
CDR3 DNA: TGTGCCAGCAGCCAAGAGGAGTTGGGGTACGAGCAGTACTTC

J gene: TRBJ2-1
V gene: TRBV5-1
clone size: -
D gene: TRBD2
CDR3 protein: CASSLVASGDNEQFF
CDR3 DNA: TGCGCCAGCAGCTTGGTAGCTAGCGGAGACAATGAGCAGTTCTTC

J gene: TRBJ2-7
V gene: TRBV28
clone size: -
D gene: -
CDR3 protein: CASSDLGGGPDLARHYEQYF
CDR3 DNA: TGTGCCAGCAGTGACCTAGGGGGGGGTCCTGACCTAGCGAGACACTACGAGCAGTACTTC

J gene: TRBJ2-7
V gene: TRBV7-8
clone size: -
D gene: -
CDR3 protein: CASSLKAGRAYEQYF
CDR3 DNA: TGTGCCAGCAGCTTAAAGGCAGGAAGGGCCTACGAGCAGTACTTC

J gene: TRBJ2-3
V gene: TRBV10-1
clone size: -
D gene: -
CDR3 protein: CASSDTGGLTDTQYF
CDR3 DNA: TGCGCCAGCAGTGACACGGGCGGCCTCACAGATACGCAGTATTTT

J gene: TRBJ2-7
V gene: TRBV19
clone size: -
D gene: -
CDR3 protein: CASSIEAGRSYEQYF
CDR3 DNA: TGTGCCAGTAGTATAGAGGCAGGGCGATCCTACGAGCAGTACTTC

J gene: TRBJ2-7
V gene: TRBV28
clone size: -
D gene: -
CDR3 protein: CASSLARLTSYEQYF
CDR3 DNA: TGTGCCAGCAGTTTGGCCAGACTTACCTCCTACGAGCAGTACTTC

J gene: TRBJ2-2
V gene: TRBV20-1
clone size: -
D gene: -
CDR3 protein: CSAEDTGELFF
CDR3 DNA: TGCAGTGCGGAAGACACCGGGGAGCTGTTTTTT

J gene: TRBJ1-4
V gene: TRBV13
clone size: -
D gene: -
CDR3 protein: CASSPPGPFNEKLFF
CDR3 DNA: TGTGCCAGCAGCCCTCCGGGCCCTTTTAATGAAAAACTGTTTTTT

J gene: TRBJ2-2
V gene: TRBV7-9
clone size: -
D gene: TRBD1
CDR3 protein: CASSTTGITGELFF
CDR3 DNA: TGTGCCAGCAGCACGACAGGGATCACCGGGGAGCTGTTTTTT

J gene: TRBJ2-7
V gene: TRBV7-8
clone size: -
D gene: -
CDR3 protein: CASSQGGTSYEQYF
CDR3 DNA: TGTGCCAGCAGCCAAGGGGGAACCTCCTACGAGCAGTACTTC

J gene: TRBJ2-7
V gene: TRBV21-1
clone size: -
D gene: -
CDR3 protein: CASSKEALAGVYEQYF
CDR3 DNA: TGTGCCAGCAGCAAAGAGGCCTTAGCGGGAGTATACGAGCAGTACTTC

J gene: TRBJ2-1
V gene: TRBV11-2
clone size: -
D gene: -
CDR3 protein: CASSRYDEQFF
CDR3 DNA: TGTGCCAGCAGCCGCTACGATGAGCAGTTCTTC

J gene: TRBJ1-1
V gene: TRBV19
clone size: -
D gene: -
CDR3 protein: CASMLGTEAFF
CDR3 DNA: TGTGCCAGTATGTTGGGAACTGAAGCTTTCTTT